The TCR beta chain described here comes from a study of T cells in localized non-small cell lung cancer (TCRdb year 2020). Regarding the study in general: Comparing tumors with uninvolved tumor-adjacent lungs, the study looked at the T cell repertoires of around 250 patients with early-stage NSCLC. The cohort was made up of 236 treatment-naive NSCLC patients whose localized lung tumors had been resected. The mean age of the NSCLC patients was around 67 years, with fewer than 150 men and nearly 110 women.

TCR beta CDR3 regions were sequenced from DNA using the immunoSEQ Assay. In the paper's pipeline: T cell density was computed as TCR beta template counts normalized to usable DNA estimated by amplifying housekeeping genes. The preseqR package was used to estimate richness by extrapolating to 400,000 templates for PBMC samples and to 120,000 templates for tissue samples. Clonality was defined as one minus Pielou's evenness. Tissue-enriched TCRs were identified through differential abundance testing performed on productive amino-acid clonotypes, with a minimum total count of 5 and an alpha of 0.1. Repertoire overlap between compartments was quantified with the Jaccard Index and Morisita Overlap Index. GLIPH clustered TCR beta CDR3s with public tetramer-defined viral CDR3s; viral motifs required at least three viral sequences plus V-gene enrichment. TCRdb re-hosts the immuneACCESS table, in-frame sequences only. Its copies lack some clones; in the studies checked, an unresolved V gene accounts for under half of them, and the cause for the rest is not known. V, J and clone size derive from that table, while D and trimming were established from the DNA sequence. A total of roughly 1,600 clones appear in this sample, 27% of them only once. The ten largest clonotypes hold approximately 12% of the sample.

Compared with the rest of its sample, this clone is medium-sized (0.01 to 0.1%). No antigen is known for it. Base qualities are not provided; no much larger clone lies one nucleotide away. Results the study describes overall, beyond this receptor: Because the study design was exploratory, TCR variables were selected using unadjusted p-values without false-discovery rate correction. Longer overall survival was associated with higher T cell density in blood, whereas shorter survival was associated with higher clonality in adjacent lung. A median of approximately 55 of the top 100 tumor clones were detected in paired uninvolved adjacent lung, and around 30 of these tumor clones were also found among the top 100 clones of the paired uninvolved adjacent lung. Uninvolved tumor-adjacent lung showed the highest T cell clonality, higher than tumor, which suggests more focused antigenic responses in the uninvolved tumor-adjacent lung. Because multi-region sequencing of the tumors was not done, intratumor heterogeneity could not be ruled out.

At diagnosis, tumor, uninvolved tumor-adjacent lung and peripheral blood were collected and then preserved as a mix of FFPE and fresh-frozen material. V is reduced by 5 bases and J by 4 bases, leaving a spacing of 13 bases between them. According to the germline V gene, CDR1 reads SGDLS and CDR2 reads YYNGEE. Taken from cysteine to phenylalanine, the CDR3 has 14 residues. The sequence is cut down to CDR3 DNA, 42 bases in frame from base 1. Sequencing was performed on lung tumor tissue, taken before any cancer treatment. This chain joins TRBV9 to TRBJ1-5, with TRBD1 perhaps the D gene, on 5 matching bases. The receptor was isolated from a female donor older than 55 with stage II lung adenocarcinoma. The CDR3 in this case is CASSGGAENQPQHF. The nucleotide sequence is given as TGTGCCAGCAGTGGAGGGGCAGAAAATCAGCCCCAGCATTTT.